This T cell receptor (beta chain) was recovered during a study of radiation and T cells in renal cell carcinoma. Study summary: Nephrectomy followed 15 Gy stereotactic body radiation by 4 weeks.

Sample time point: baseline pretreatment blood. Treatment in this sample: 15 Gy SBRT to primary tumor, nephrectomy 4 weeks later. Blood was sampled at baseline, 2 weeks and 4 weeks after SBRT. The tumor was a clear cell renal cell carcinoma. Germline assignment: CDR1 LGHNA and CDR2 YNFKEQ. V lost 1 base and J lost 0; bases outside the gene matches: 3. CDR3 length: 17 amino acids. On this clone: Its antigen is unidentified.

Study-wide results and limits: Top tumor clonotypes rose in blood 2 weeks post-radiation, then contracted.

Produced via immunoSEQ multiplex PCR; TCRdb's table is partial and in-frame only. The top ten hold 5% to 6.5% of the sample, which has more than 75,000 clones, about 79% seen once. The TCR was taken from a man in his sixties with renal cell carcinoma. This specimen consisted of blood, obtained from a patient whose treatment included radiotherapy and nephrectomy. The V and J genes are TRBV4-2 and TRBJ2-5, with 12 bases identical to TRBD2. CDR3 sequence: CASSQGTSGIYQETQYF. CDR3 in DNA: TGTGCCAGCAGCCAAGGGACTAGCGGGATTTACCAAGAGACCCAGTACTTC.